This T cell receptor beta chain originates from a study of CD8 T cells in ankylosing spondylitis (dated by TCRdb to about 2017). With regard to the full study: The study set out to find disease-linked TCR variants by profiling T cell receptor beta repertoires in ankylosing spondylitis patients and healthy donors. Peripheral blood was sampled, and synovial fluid was also collected from ankylosing spondylitis patients. In total, the full study cohort was made up of some 100 healthy donors and more than 20 ankylosing spondylitis patients. Beyond this particular receptor, the publication reports: According to the report, matched synovial fluid samples from ankylosing spondylitis patients were significantly enriched for the disease-linked clones. The disease-linked clones had a CD8+ phenotype and were found at relatively low frequencies in peripheral blood. Some of the motif variants had been reported before in the synovial fluid and blood of reactive arthritis patients, a finding that suggests common disease-initiation mechanisms. Blood from ankylosing spondylitis patients appeared to be characterized by a TCR beta motif made up of under ten highly homologous amino acid variants.

In the germline V gene, CDR1 corresponds to MGHDK and CDR2 to SYGVNS. V drops 2 bases and J drops 1 base, leaving 5 bases in between. Its CDR3 holds 13 amino acids, cysteine through phenylalanine. The DNA shown is the 39-base CDR3, in frame from base 1. TCRdb records Illumina HiSeq 2500 as the sequencer. TCR beta libraries were prepared by quantitative 5'-RACE with molecular barcodes. From the authors' description of their analysis: To identify disease-linked TCR variants, a new computational method was used, one built on a probabilistic model of VDJ rearrangement. TCRdb ran its own pipeline on the public reads, namely fastp trimming at Q25 and MiXCR clone calling, and kept in-frame beta chains. One record per CDR3 amino acid sequence lists the most common genes and DNA. It is TCRdb's table, rather than the study itself, that gives the V and J calls and clone size. The sample table shows 50,000 to 60,000 distinct CDR3 sequences, and about 7.8% are seen once. In total, the top ten clones hold around 8.7% of the sample.

This clonotype was seen repeatedly, ten times or more. The target of this receptor is not known. No base-level quality is on record; no much larger clone is a single base apart. The sequence came from a female donor with ankylosing spondylitis or in good health (not recorded which). The sample consisted of blood, either unsorted or a sorted T cell fraction (not recorded which). Rearrangement joined TRBV25-1 to TRBJ1-1; no D segment can be confidently identified. CDR3 sequence: CASSEGWNTEAFF. The DNA sequence is TGTGCCAGCAGTGAAGGGTGGAACACTGAAGCTTTCTTT.